A single sample is the source of the 18 T cell receptor beta chains below, sequenced in a study of cytomegalovirus exposure and HLA in healthy donors. The PCR had 60 Vbeta and 13 Jbeta primers. Data came from immunoSEQ multiplex PCR; TCRdb stores just in-frame clones and leaves some out. The sample lists tens of thousands of clones; approximately 60% were seen once. The specimen sequenced was PBMCs. The source of these receptors is a woman aged 45-59 years in good health and CMV-seropositive.

The chain recombines TRBV18 with TRBJ2-4; TRBD1 aligns across 7 bases. This CDR3 is 16 amino acids long. J was trimmed by 0 bases and V by 0 bases; bases with no gene match: 2. Looked up from germline, CDR1 is KGHSH and CDR2 is LQKENI. CDR3 nucleotide sequence: TGTGCCAGCTCACCACCGACAGGGTTAGCCAAAAACATTCAGTACTTC. Translated: CASSPPTGLAKNIQYF.

This rearrangement joins TRBV18 to TRBJ1-1, with D possibly being TRBD1 (5 bases). The V end lost 1 base, the J end lost 2 bases, and 8 bases lay between the germline ends. This CDR3 has 14 amino acids. Germline V CDR1 and CDR2: KGHSH, LQKENI. The CDR3 DNA reads as TGTGCCAGCTCACCACTTCAGGGTAACACTGAAGCTTTCTTT. Protein: CASSPLQGNTEAFF. The whole variable domain, filled in from reference TRBV18 and TRBJ1-1, reads NAGVMQNPRHLVRRRGQEARLRCSPMKGHSHVYWYRQLPEEGLKFMVYLQKENIIDESGMPKERFSAEFPKEGPSILRIQQVVRGDSAAYFCASSPLQGNTEAFFGQGTRLTVV.

This chain connects TRBV4-3 to TRBJ1-5, with D unresolved. Trimming left V 0 bases short and J 9 bases short, with 9 bases between. The CDR3 is made up of 13 amino acids. The germline CDR1 and CDR2 sequences are LGHNA and YSLEER. The CDR3 bases are TGCGCCAGCAGCCAAGAATTATCCGGGCCCCAGCATTTT. Protein sequence: CASSQELSGPQHF.

The V and J genes are TRBV19 and TRBJ2-7; a weak D match, TRBD2 (6 bases). This CDR3 spans 13 amino acids. CDR1 and CDR2 (germline): LNHDA, SQIVND (reference sequence). The V end lost 4 bases, the J end lost 7 bases, and 14 bases lay between the germline ends. The CDR3 nucleotides read TGTGCCAGTAGTAAGACGGGCGCGGGGGAGCAGTACTTC. Its translation is CASSKTGAGEQYF.

This rearrangement joins TRBV27 to TRBJ1-2; the D gene is possibly TRBD1 (5 bases). The CDR3 length is 14 residues. Germline assignment: CDR1 MNHEY and CDR2 SMNVEV (reference sequence). Trimming left V 8 bases short and J 2 bases short, with 15 bases between. DNA for the CDR3: TGTGCCAGCGGGACCTCGGGGGGAAACTATGGCTACACCTTC. As protein: CASGTSGGNYGYTF.

This chain uses TRBV9 with TRBJ2-3; D unresolved. The CDR3 loop spans 13 amino acids. Between the trimmed V and J ends, which lost 2 bases and 6 bases, there was a span of 10 bases. Germline V gene lookup returns CDR1 SGDLS and CDR2 YYNGEE. CDR3 nucleotides: TGTGCCAGCAGCGTCCTCACAGACGATACGCAGTATTTT. Translating gives CASSVLTDDTQYF. The entire variable domain, with the rest obtained from reference TRBV9 and TRBJ2-3, is as follows: DSGVTQTPKHLITATGQRVTLRCSPRSGDLSVYWYQQSLDQGLQFLIQYYNGEERAKGNILERFSAQQFPDLHSELNLSSLELGDSALYFCASSVLTDDTQYFGPGTRLTVL.

CDR3 nucleotide sequence: TGTGCCAGCACCCAACTGGACAGCCTCTATGGCTACACCTTC. Protein product: CASTQLDSLYGYTF. The chain employs TRBV6-5 and TRBJ1-2; TRBD1 is a possible D gene (6 bases). The germline V and J ends were trimmed by 7 bases and 4 bases, with 16 bases remaining between them. The CDR3 runs 14 residues. Germline-derived CDR1 and CDR2 are MNHEY and SVGAGI.

About this clone: Within the sample, other DNA sequences also encode this same CDR3. The chain couples TRBV27 to TRBJ2-7, with 9 bases aligning to TRBD1. Germline V gene sequence: CDR1 MNHEY, CDR2 SMNVEV (reference sequence). Trimming cost V 3 bases and J 1 base; bases outside gene matches: 1. The CDR3 is made up of 14 amino acids. CDR3 amino acids: CASSFGTGSYEQYF. The CDR3 coding sequence is TGTGCCAGCAGTTTCGGGACAGGGTCCTACGAGCAGTACTTC.

This clone was found a few times. J is TRBJ1-2 and V is TRBV4-1; possibly TRBD1 for D (5 bases). The V end lost 0 bases, the J end lost 4 bases, and 18 bases lay between the germline ends. The CDR3 is 17 amino acids. Per germline, CDR1 MGHRA and CDR2 YSYEKL. Written as DNA, the CDR3 is TGCGCCAGCAGCCAAGATTCGGGGGAGGGTGGGACCTATGGCTACACCTTC. This translates into CASSQDSGEGGTYGYTF.

This chain uses TRBV6-5 with TRBJ1-1; TRBD1 matches 9 bases. The CDR3 runs to 15 residues. V shed 7 bases, J shed 4 bases, and the junction held 10 bases outside the gene matches. In germline, CDR1 is MNHEY, CDR2 SVGAGI. The CDR3 sequence is CASTLRDRVATEAFF. The CDR3 DNA follows: TGTGCCAGCACTCTCCGGGACAGGGTCGCCACTGAAGCTTTCTTT.

The V and J genes are TRBV27 and TRBJ2-1; D may be TRBD2 (6 bases). Germline V gene lookup returns CDR1 MNHEY and CDR2 SMNVEV (reference sequence). Trimming removed 6 bases from V and 9 bases from J, with 18 bases in between. There are 14 residues in the CDR3. CDR3 DNA sequence: TGTGCCAGCAGCTACTATGCGGGACGAGGTGAGCAGTTCTTC. This sequence encodes CASSYYAGRGEQFF.

The chain employs TRBV5-4 and TRBJ2-2; 7 bases fit TRBD2. V dropped 7 bases and J dropped 3; count of bases not matched to a gene: 6. CDR3 length equals 14 residues. The germline CDR1 and CDR2 sequences are SGHNT and YYREEE (reference sequence). This chain's CDR3 is CASSGGWDTGELFF. The CDR3 nucleotides are TGTGCCAGCTCCGGGGGGTGGGACACCGGGGAGCTGTTTTTT.

This clone has a single count. The chain uses TRBV6-5 and TRBJ2-5, with a weak D call TRBD2 (5 bases). This CDR3 contains 15 residues. The germline V gene encodes CDR1 MNHEY and CDR2 SVGAGI. The V end was cut by 4 bases, the J end by 3 bases, with 15 bases between. The CDR3 coding sequence is TGTGCCAGCAGTTTCCGCGGCGAGGGAGAAGAGACCCAGTACTTC. This encodes CASSFRGEGEETQYF.

The V gene is TRBV7-9, the J gene TRBJ1-2; D is uncertain. This CDR3 is 12 amino acids long. Trimming shortened V by 5 bases and J by 9 bases, and 13 bases separated the two germline ends. Germline loops: CDR1 SEHNR, CDR2 FQNEAQ (reference sequence). The CDR3 region has the DNA TGTGCCAGCAGCCCGGTGGAGGGAAGCTACACCTTC. Amino acids: CASSPVEGSYTF. Variable domain in full (rest from reference TRBV7-9 and TRBJ1-2): DTGVSQNPRHKITKRGQNVTFRCDPISEHNRLYWYRQTLGQGPEFLTYFQNEAQLEKSRLLSDRFSAERPKGSFSTLEIQRTEQGDSAMYLCASSPVEGSYTFGSGTRLTVV.

V is TRBV18 and J is TRBJ1-3; maybe TRBD1 (6 bases). Per the germline V gene, CDR1 is KGHSH and CDR2 is LQKENI. The V and J ends lost 6 bases and 0 bases respectively, with 21 bases between them. The CDR3 sequence is 18 residues long. The CDR3 is CASSPTVATGHSGNTIYF. The CDR3 region has the DNA TGTGCCAGCTCTCCGACGGTCGCGACAGGACACTCTGGAAACACCATATATTTT.

The CDR3 sequence: CASRQQGTDTQYF. The CDR3 nucleotides are TGTGCCAGCAGGCAACAGGGCACAGATACGCAGTATTTT. This sequence joins TRBV6-1 and TRBJ2-3; D is possibly TRBD1 (5 bases). The CDR3 runs 13 residues. Germline V gene data show CDR1 as MNHNS and CDR2 as SASEGT. V dropped 6 bases and J dropped 1 base, with 8 bases sitting between them.

The V gene is TRBV5-1, the J gene TRBJ2-3; TRBD2 agrees at 11 bases. Germline V gives CDR1 SGHRS, CDR2 YFSETQ. The CDR3 is 16 amino acids. J lost 0 bases, V lost 4 bases, and 4 bases had no gene match. The CDR3 protein is CASSTGLAASTDTQYF. In DNA form, the CDR3 reads TGCGCCAGCAGCACGGGACTAGCGGCTAGCACAGATACGCAGTATTTT.

V gene TRBV6-5 combines with J gene TRBJ2-1; D not resolved. CDR3 size: 13 residues. Trimming left V 6 bases short and J 7 bases short, with 13 bases between. Germline lookup yields CDR1 MNHEY and CDR2 SVGAGI. Here the CDR3 DNA reads TGTGCCAGCAGGAGGAGCCTTTATAATGAGCAGTTCTTC. It translates to CASRRSLYNEQFF.